These T cell receptor beta chains were read from a single sample in a study of OX40 agonist ivuxolimab in advanced cancers. Assay used: immunoSEQ multiplex PCR; TCRdb lists only in-frame clones, some missing. The repertoire holds nearly 85,000 clones, with less than 85% as singletons. Sequencing used CD4+ or CD8+ T cells sorted from blood, obtained in a trial of the OX40 agonist ivuxolimab. The receptors shown here come from an adult with an advanced solid tumor such as melanoma, head and neck, liver or kidney cancer. Each CDR3 is given with its conserved first and last residue.

>TRBV7-8|TRBJ2-7
CASSTSGTGIEQYF
>TRBV14|TRBJ1-2
CASSSWTGGDGYTF
>TRBV7-2|TRBJ1-4
CASSPTTGGDEKLFF
>TRBV18|TRBJ1-2
CASSPLSFRGDYGYTF
>TRBV5-1|TRBJ1-4
CASSLGEGTGEKLFF
>TRBV5-4|TRBJ1-2
CASSLGGRDYGYTF
>TRBV7-3|TRBJ2-2
CASSGQGATGELFF
>TRBV4-2|TRBJ2-7
CASSLNPGQGQGEQYF
>TRBV18|TRBJ1-5
CASSGGNQPQHF
>TRBV19|TRBJ2-7
CASSQGLRSYEQYF
>TRBV7-2|TRBJ2-3
CASTTIRGTDTQYF
>TRBV6-5|TRBJ1-2
CASSWDRLSNYGYTF
>TRBV27|TRBJ1-1
CASSPGQGVGAFF
>TRBV7-2|TRBJ1-2
CASSTTPYGYTF
>TRBV5-4|TRBJ2-5
CASSLSGGRETQYF
>TRBV21-1|TRBJ1-5
CASSKEASFSNQPQHF
>TRBV27|TRBJ1-2
CASSWTGPGGYGYTF
>TRBV14|TRBJ2-2
CASSNRDRGTGELFF
>TRBV11-2|TRBJ1-1
CASSLVRAFF
>TRBV5-6|TRBJ2-2
CASRPGPGELFF
>TRBV7-2|TRBJ2-5
CASSFTSGGETQYF
>TRBV12-5|TRBJ1-1
CASGLQGGTEAFF
>TRBV5-1|TRBJ2-1
CASSLGWVEPSGDAKDNEQFF
>TRBV6-1|TRBJ2-7
CAVGEQYF
>TRBV4-1|TRBJ1-5
CASSPYQPQHF
>TRBV6-1|TRBJ1-2
CASSEAESYGYTF
>TRBV6-5|TRBJ2-5
CASSYRKTQYF
>TRBV7-2|TRBJ1-5
CASSLAGGSNQPQHF
>TRBV6-1|TRBJ1-6
CASNREYNSPLHF
>TRBV5-1|TRBJ2-7
CASRTGPSSYEQYF
>TRBV7-3|TRBJ2-3
CASSDPSTDTQYF
>TRBV29-1|TRBJ1-5
CSVGDSPRQPQHF
>TRBV4-1|TRBJ2-3
CASSQDGPWTQYF
>TRBV7-2|TRBJ1-2
CASSRRGRKGYTF
>TRBV6-5|TRBJ1-6
CASRRGRSNSPLHF
>TRBV7-2|TRBJ1-1
CASSVQGGSAEAFF
>TRBV5-6|TRBJ2-7
CASSFRLTYEQYF
>TRBV6-6|TRBJ1-5
CASGWEQPQHF
>TRBV9|TRBJ2-3
CASSPGTSGPTDTQYF
>TRBV4-3|TRBJ2-1
CASSQDLSAGNEQFF
>TRBV7-3|TRBJ2-5
CASSLGLAETQYF
>TRBV5-4|TRBJ1-6
CASARQENSPLHF
>TRBV30|TRBJ1-5
CAWSGKGQGSQPQHF
>TRBV5-6|TRBJ2-5
CASSLRLAGGKTQYF
>TRBV9|TRBJ1-1
CASSDTGTGTFF
>TRBV2|TRBJ1-1
CASSEQAMNTEAFF
>TRBV7-2|TRBJ1-2
CASSRDRNYGYTF
>TRBV11-2|TRBJ1-2
CASSLGNYGYTF